Each of the 27 T cell receptor beta chains below was sequenced from the same sample in a study of shared clonotypes between healthy human individuals. This table comes from immunoSEQ multiplex PCR, and its TCRdb copy is limited to in-frame clones, with some not included. The sample lists under 650,000 clones; less than 96% were seen once. Source material: naive CD4+ T cells sorted from blood. Subset: CD45RA+ positively selected. The receptors originated from a woman in her twenties or thirties in good health.

The V call is TRBV6-1, the J call TRBJ2-7; 8 nucleotides agree with TRBD1. Per germline, CDR1 MNHNS and CDR2 SASEGT. The CDR3 spans 14 residues. J was trimmed by 4 bases and V by 6 bases; bases with no gene match: 8. For the CDR3, the DNA is TGTGCCAGCAGGGCATCCGGGACAGGTTACGAGCAGTACTTC. It codes for CASRASGTGYEQYF.

The rearrangement links TRBV13 to TRBJ1-3; possible D gene TRBD1, 6 bases. V lost 4 bases and J lost 3, with 19 bases in between. The length of the CDR3 is 17 residues. The germline V gene encodes CDR1 PRHDT and CDR2 FYEKMQ (reference sequence). The CDR3 protein is CASSSVTGGRGGNTIYF. The CDR3 nucleotides are TGTGCCAGCAGCTCCGTCACGGGGGGGCGCGGTGGAAACACCATATATTTT.

This chain links TRBV5-8 with TRBJ2-1; 7 nucleotides line up with TRBD1. The CDR3 is 15 amino acids. CDR1 is SGHTS and CDR2 is YDEGEE in the germline V gene. Germline trimming cut 0 bases from V and 7 bases from J; bases unmatched to any gene: 7. The CDR3 reads CASSLAEGARNEQFF. The CDR3 region has the DNA TGTGCCAGCAGCTTGGCCGAGGGGGCGAGGAATGAGCAGTTCTTC.

The V gene is TRBV7-3, the J gene TRBJ2-7; no clear D gene. This CDR3 region has 11 residues. Germline CDR1 is SGHTA and CDR2 is FQGTGA. V was shortened by 4 bases and J by 2 bases, with 3 bases between the two germline ends. As DNA, the CDR3 is TGTGCCAGCAGCTGGACCTACGAGCAGTACTTC. This sequence encodes CASSWTYEQYF.

This clone occurred once. CDR3 loop: CASSVGLAGGLGETQYF. DNA of the CDR3: TGTGCCAGCAGCGTAGGGCTAGCGGGAGGGCTAGGGGAGACCCAGTACTTC. The V gene is TRBV9, the J gene TRBJ2-5; TRBD2 matches 12 bases. Looked up from germline, CDR1 is SGDLS and CDR2 is YYNGEE. The CDR3 sequence is 17 residues long. V was pared by 0 bases and J by 5 bases, with 8 bases of the junction left unmatched.

The gene calls are TRBV21-1 and TRBJ1-2. TRBV21-1 is deemed a pseudogene. This CDR3 has 14 residues. The CDR3: CASSKGRTYYGYTF. In DNA form, the CDR3 reads TGTGCCAGCAGCAAAGGCCGCACTTACTATGGCTACACCTTC.

The V and J genes are TRBV28 and TRBJ2-7; weak D call: TRBD1 (7 bases). The germline gives CDR1 MDHEN, CDR2 SYDVKM. V lost 3 bases and J 6 bases, leaving 33 bases between the germline ends. The CDR3 is made up of 20 amino acids. The CDR3 DNA is TGTGCCAGCAGTTTCCCTAAGACAGGGAATGTGAAGCGGGCGAGGCTCGAGCAGTACTTC. This encodes CASSFPKTGNVKRARLEQYF.

V usage is TRBV28 and J usage is TRBJ2-7; D remains unclear. V was clipped by 5 bases and J by 4 bases, with 9 bases between them. The CDR3 runs 12 residues. Per germline, CDR1 MDHEN and CDR2 SYDVKM. CDR3 sequence: CASSRALYEQYF. CDR3 sequence (DNA): TGTGCCAGCAGTAGAGCCCTTTACGAGCAGTACTTC.

The chain recombines TRBV5-4 with TRBJ2-7; TRBD2 aligns across 10 bases. Looked up from germline, CDR1 is SGHNT and CDR2 is YYREEE (reference sequence). With V trimmed by 1 base and J by 7 bases, 8 bases remained unmatched. This CDR3 is built from 15 residues. DNA for the CDR3: TGTGCCAGCAGCTTGTGGCTAGCGGGGGCTGGAGAGCAGTACTTC. Encoded protein: CASSLWLAGAGEQYF.

The chain carries TRBV21-1 and TRBJ2-7. TRBV21-1 is noted as a pseudogene. The CDR3 runs to 20 residues. The CDR3 nucleotides are TGTGCCAGCAGCAAATGCCATCCCGGGGCGCTTAAGGGGGGAGACTACGAGCAGTACTTC. This sequence encodes CASSKCHPGALKGGDYEQYF.

V usage is TRBV10-1 and J usage is TRBJ2-7; 7 bases agree with TRBD1. The germline V gene encodes CDR1 WNHNN and CDR2 SYGVQD (reference sequence). V trimming: 6 bases; J trimming: 3 bases; junction bases outside the gene matches: 14. The CDR3 has 16 amino acids. The CDR3, as DNA: TGCGCCAGCAGCGATCCTCGTCCAGGGGGAAGCTACGAGCAGTACTTC. Its protein is CASSDPRPGGSYEQYF.

The rearrangement uses TRBV7-2 and TRBJ2-7; D ambiguous. Trimming pared 5 bases from V and 2 bases from J, leaving 16 bases between. Germline CDR1 reads SGHTA; CDR2 reads FQGNSA. The CDR3 has 15 amino acids. The CDR3, as DNA: TGTGCCAGCAGCCCCGAGAAAGGGAATGCCTACGAGCAGTACTTC. Its protein product is CASSPEKGNAYEQYF.

This rearrangement joins TRBV29-1 to TRBJ1-1, with 11 positions matching TRBD1. CDR1 and CDR2 from the germline V gene are SQVTM and ANQGSEA. J gave up 5 bases and V 7 bases, and 9 bases lay outside the gene matches. The CDR3 is 14 residues long. The DNA for the CDR3 is TGCAGCGCGACCGGACAGGGGGCTGGGACTGAAGCTTTCTTT. This translates into CSATGQGAGTEAFF.

V is TRBV5-1 and J is TRBJ1-1; TRBD1 matches 8 bases. Germline trimming cut 0 bases from V and 4 bases from J; bases unmatched to any gene: 8. The CDR3 consists of 16 residues. Germline V lookup: CDR1 SGHRS, CDR2 YFSETQ. CDR3 in DNA: TGCGCCAGCAGCTTGGTGGTTAGGACAGGGACCACTGAAGCTTTCTTT. It yields the protein CASSLVVRTGTTEAFF.

This clone was seen only a few times. The CDR3 region has the DNA TGTGCCAGCAGCACAGGGACGGAGGATCAGCCCCAGCATTTT. Its protein is CASSTGTEDQPQHF. The gene calls are TRBV28 and TRBJ1-5, with a weak D call TRBD1 (6 bases). Trimming took off 6 bases at V and 5 bases at J, with 14 bases between the two ends. In germline, CDR1 is MDHEN, CDR2 SYDVKM. The CDR3 is 14 amino acids.

This clone is a singleton in its sample. The rearrangement joins TRBV7-9 to TRBJ2-1, with 12 bases lining up with TRBD2. This CDR3 region has 15 residues. V shed 1 base and J 12 bases; nucleotides not matched to a gene: 7. The germline CDR1 and CDR2 sequences are SEHNR and FQNEAQ (reference sequence). The CDR3 sequence: CASSLGLAGDQGQFF. The CDR3 DNA reads TGTGCCAGCAGCTTAGGACTAGCGGGAGACCAGGGGCAGTTCTTC.

This chain connects TRBV6-1 to TRBJ2-7; 8 bases fit TRBD1. With 8 bases clipped from V and 3 bases from J, the junction kept 9 bases outside the gene matches. Looked up from germline, CDR1 is MNHNS and CDR2 is SASEGT. CDR3 size: 14 residues. The CDR3 protein is CASRGQGRNYEQYF. The CDR3 DNA sequence: TGTGCCAGCCGAGGACAGGGCAGGAACTACGAGCAGTACTTC.

The chain uses TRBV19 and TRBJ2-6; possibly TRBD1 or TRBD2 for D (5 bases each). The CDR3 runs 19 residues. In germline, CDR1 is LNHDA, CDR2 SQIVND (reference sequence). Between the trimmed V and J ends, which lost 5 bases and 0 bases, there was a span of 20 bases. The CDR3 sequence: CASSVGTGRRASGANVLTF. The CDR3 nucleotides read TGTGCCAGTAGTGTGGGGACGGGACGGCGCGCCTCTGGGGCCAACGTCCTGACTTTC. The full variable domain, with the rest looked up from reference TRBV19 and TRBJ2-6, is DGGITQSPKYLFRKEGQNVTLSCEQNLNHDAMYWYRQDPGQGLRLIYYSQIVNDFQKGDIAEGYSVSREKKESFPLTVTSAQKNPTAFYLCASSVGTGRRASGANVLTFGAGSRLTVL.

In its sample, this clone was seen once. The chain recombines TRBV6-1 with TRBJ2-2, with 7 nucleotides matching TRBD1. This CDR3 region has 14 residues. V trimming: 5 bases; J trimming: 3 bases; junction bases outside the gene matches: 3. Germline CDR1 is MNHNS and CDR2 is SASEGT. CDR3 sequence reads: CASSRTGDTGELFF. The CDR3, as DNA: TGTGCCAGCAGTCGGACAGGAGACACCGGGGAGCTGTTTTTT.

The chain joins TRBV19 to TRBJ2-7, with 8 positions matching TRBD1. Germline CDR1 LNHDA, CDR2 SQIVND (reference sequence). V lost 5 bases, J lost 2 bases, and 8 bases stayed unmatched. The CDR3 has 15 residues. As DNA, the CDR3 is TGTGCCAGTAGTTGGACTATCAGGGGGCCCTACGAGCAGTACTTC. Its protein is CASSWTIRGPYEQYF.

Concerning this clone: This sample includes further DNA sequences coding for the same CDR3. This chain links TRBV6-5 with TRBJ2-1; tentative D call: TRBD2 (5 bases). V lost 2 bases and J lost 1, with 6 bases in between. This CDR3 is 14 amino acids long. Germline CDR1 and CDR2: MNHEY and SVGAGI. CDR3 residues: CASSYRESYNEQFF. The CDR3 nucleotides are TGTGCCAGCAGTTACCGGGAATCCTACAATGAGCAGTTCTTC.

The V and J genes are TRBV4-1 and TRBJ2-7, with 9 nucleotides matching TRBD2. This CDR3 has 14 residues. The junction had 8 bases not matched to a gene; V was cut back by 6 bases and J by 5 bases. The germline V gene has CDR1 MGHRA and CDR2 YSYEKL. The DNA of the CDR3 is TGCGCCAGCAGGTTAGCGGGAGTGCTAGACGAGCAGTACTTC. It encodes CASRLAGVLDEQYF.

In its sample, this clone was seen once. The chain combines TRBV19 with TRBJ1-5, with a weak D call TRBD1 (5 bases). Per germline, CDR1 LNHDA and CDR2 SQIVND (reference sequence). Trimming removed 6 bases from V and 2 bases from J, with 11 bases in between. CDR3 length equals 14 residues. The CDR3 region is CASSRVAGNQPQHF. Written as DNA, the CDR3 is TGTGCCAGTAGCAGGGTCGCGGGCAATCAGCCCCAGCATTTT.

This clone has only a few counts. J is TRBJ1-2 and V is TRBV27, with 7 bases lining up with TRBD1. This CDR3 contains 12 residues. From germline, CDR1 is MNHEY and CDR2 SMNVEV (reference sequence). With V trimmed by 5 bases and J by 8 bases, 5 bases remained unmatched. The CDR3 spells CASSKTGSGYTF. For the CDR3, the DNA is TGTGCCAGCAGTAAGACAGGGTCGGGCTACACCTTC.

The sample holds one count of this clone. V usage is TRBV9 and J usage is TRBJ2-6; D perhaps matches TRBD1 (6 bases). This CDR3 region has 15 residues. V lost 3 bases, J lost 3 bases, and 10 bases lay in between. Germline V CDR1 and CDR2: SGDLS, YYNGEE. The CDR3 reads CASSAPGVGANVLTF. In DNA form, the CDR3 reads TGTGCCAGCAGCGCGCCAGGGGTTGGGGCCAACGTCCTGACTTTC.

J is TRBJ1-6 and V is TRBV27; no definite D call. Trimming stripped 6 bases from V and 7 bases from J, with 13 bases between. CDR1 and CDR2 from the germline V gene are MNHEY and SMNVEV (reference sequence). CDR3 length: 14 amino acids. CDR3 DNA sequence: TGTGCCAGCAGATTTCAAGGGCGCAATTCACCCCTCCACTTT. Its translation: CASRFQGRNSPLHF.

V usage is TRBV6-6 and J usage is TRBJ1-4; D is perhaps TRBD1 (5 bases). The CDR3 consists of 15 residues. The V gene lost 6 bases and the J gene lost 0 bases, with 11 bases spanning the gap. The germline CDR1 and CDR2 sequences are MNHNY and SVGAGI (reference sequence). The CDR3 nucleotides read TGTGCCAGCAGCTGGGACGGTGCAACTAATGAAAAACTGTTTTTT. Its translation is CASSWDGATNEKLFF.